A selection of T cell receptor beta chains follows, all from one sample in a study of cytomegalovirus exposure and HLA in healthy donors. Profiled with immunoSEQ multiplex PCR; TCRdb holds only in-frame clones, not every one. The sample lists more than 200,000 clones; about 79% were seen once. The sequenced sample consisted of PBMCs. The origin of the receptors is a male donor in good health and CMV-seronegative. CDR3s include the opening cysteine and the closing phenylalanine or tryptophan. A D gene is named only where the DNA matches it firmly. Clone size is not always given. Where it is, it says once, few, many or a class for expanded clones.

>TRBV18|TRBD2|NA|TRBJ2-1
TGTGCCAGCTCACAAGGAAGCGGGGGTGTGGCGCAGCAGTTCTTC
CASSQGSGGVAQQFF
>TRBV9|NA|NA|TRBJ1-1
TGTGCCAGCAGCGTTGAGGGGAGGGCTGAAGCTTTCTTT
CASSVEGRAEAFF
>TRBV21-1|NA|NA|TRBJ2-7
TGTGCCAGCAGCAAAGGTCAGGTCCACTACGAGCAGTACTTC
CASSKGQVHYEQYF
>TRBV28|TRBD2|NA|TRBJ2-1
TGTGCCAGCATGATAGCGGGAGACGTCAATGAGCAGTTCTTC
CASMIAGDVNEQFF
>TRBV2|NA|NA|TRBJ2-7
TGTGCCAGCACCCGAACCAAGGGGCGCAGCGCCTACGAGCAGTACTTC
CASTRTKGRSAYEQYF
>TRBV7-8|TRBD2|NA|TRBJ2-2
TGTGCCAGCAGCTTAGCGCGGCGGGGGGAAGTCACCGGGGAGCTGTTTTTT
CASSLARRGEVTGELFF
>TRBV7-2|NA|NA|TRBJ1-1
TGTGCCAGCAGCCCCGTGGGGGGGACTGAAGCTTTCTTT
CASSPVGGTEAFF
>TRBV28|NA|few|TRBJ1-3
TGTGCCAGCAGTCTTGAGGGGGCCATATATTTT
CASSLEGAIYF
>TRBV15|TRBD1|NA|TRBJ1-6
TGTGCCACCAGCCCGGACAGGGGCTATAATTCACCCCTCCACTTT
CATSPDRGYNSPLHF
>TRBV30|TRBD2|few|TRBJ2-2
TGTGCCTGGAGTGCTTCCGGGAGGGACACCGGGGAGCTGTTTTTT
CAWSASGRDTGELFF
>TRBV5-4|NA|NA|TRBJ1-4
TGTGCCAGCAGCTTGCGGACAGACGGCGAAAAACTGTTTTTT
CASSLRTDGEKLFF
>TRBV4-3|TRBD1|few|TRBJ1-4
TGCGCCAGCAGCCAAGAGGCAACAGGGGCTAATGAAAAACTGTTTTTT
CASSQEATGANEKLFF
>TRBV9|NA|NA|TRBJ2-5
TGTGCCAGCAGCGTAGGTTCAGAAGAGACCCAGTACTTC
CASSVGSEETQYF
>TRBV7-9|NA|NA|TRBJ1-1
TGTTCCAGCAGCTTAGCGCCGTCCCGGACTGAAGCTTTCTTT
CSSSLAPSRTEAFF
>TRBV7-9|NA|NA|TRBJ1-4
TGTGCCAGCAGCACAGAGCTTAATGAAAAACTGTTTTTT
CASSTELNEKLFF
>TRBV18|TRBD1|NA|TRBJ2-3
TGTGCCAGCTCACCACTGACAGGGGATGCAGATACGCAGTATTTT
CASSPLTGDADTQYF
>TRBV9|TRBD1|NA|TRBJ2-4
TGTGCCAGCAGCGTAGGGCAGGGGGCTGGAAACATTCAGTACTTC
CASSVGQGAGNIQYF
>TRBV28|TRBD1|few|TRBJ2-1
TGTGCCAGCAGACCTGGACAGGGTATCGGCAATGAGCAGTTCTTC
CASRPGQGIGNEQFF
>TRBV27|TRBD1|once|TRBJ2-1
TGTGCCAGCAGTTTCGGCCGCTCCGGGACAGGGTTGGATGAGCAGTTCTTC
CASSFGRSGTGLDEQFF
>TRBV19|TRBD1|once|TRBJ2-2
TGTGCCAGTAGTCACAGGGGGCCTGTCGGGAGAGTGTTTTTT
CASSHRGPVGRVFF
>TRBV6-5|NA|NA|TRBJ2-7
TGTGCCAGCAGGCCCGGACTAAACAACGAGCAGTACTTC
CASRPGLNNEQYF
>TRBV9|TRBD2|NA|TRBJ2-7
TGTGCCAGCAGCCCAGGGACTAGCGGCTACGAGCAGTACTTC
CASSPGTSGYEQYF
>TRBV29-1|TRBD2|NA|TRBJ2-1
TGCAGCGTTGAGATGACTAGCGGGAGGGTATTGAATGAGCAGTTCTTC
CSVEMTSGRVLNEQFF
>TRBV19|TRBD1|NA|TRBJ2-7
TGTGCCACCACAACGGGACAGAGAGCCGGCGAGCAGTACTTC
CATTTGQRAGEQYF
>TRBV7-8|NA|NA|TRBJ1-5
TGTGCCAGCAGCTTAGGGGGGAGGGGCCAGGAGCCCCAGCATTTT
CASSLGGRGQEPQHF
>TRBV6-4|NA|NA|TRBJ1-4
TGTGCCAGCAGTGACCGGGGGGAGGCAACTAATGAAAAACTGTTTTTT
CASSDRGEATNEKLFF
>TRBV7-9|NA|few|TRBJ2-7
TGTGCCAGCAGCTTAGAGGGCGGGGCCTACGAGCAGTACTTC
CASSLEGGAYEQYF
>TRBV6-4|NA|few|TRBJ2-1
TGTGCCAGCAGTGACTCGGGGCAGGGCTCCTACAATGAGCAGTTCTTC
CASSDSGQGSYNEQFF
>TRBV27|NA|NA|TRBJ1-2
TGTGCCAGCCGAGGAGGCTATGGCTACACCTTC
CASRGGYGYTF
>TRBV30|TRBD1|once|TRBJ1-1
TGTGCCTGGACCCGACAGGGAAACACTGAAGCTTTCTTT
CAWTRQGNTEAFF
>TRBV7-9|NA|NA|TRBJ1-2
TGTGCCAGCAGCTTAGCGGAGGAAGACTATGGCTACACCTTC
CASSLAEEDYGYTF
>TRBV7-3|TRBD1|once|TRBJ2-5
TGTGCCAGCAGCCCGACAGGGACCCAAGAGACCCAGTACTTC
CASSPTGTQETQYF
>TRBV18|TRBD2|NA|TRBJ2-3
TGTGCCAGCTCTCACAGCCCAGCGGGAGCGTCAGATACGCAGTATTTT
CASSHSPAGASDTQYF
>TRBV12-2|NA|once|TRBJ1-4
TGTGCAAGTCCCGGACAGGAGGGTGAAAAACTGTTTTTT
CASPGQEGEKLFF
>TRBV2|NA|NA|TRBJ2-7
TGTGCCAGCAGTGGGTCCTTCAGCTCCTACGAGCAGTACTTC
CASSGSFSSYEQYF
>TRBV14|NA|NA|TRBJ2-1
TGTGCCAGCAGCCCGACTAGTAAGTGGGGGAATGAGCAGTTCTTC
CASSPTSKWGNEQFF
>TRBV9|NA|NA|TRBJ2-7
TGTGCCAGCAGCGTAACTTGGGGCAGCTCCTACGAGCAGTACTTC
CASSVTWGSSYEQYF
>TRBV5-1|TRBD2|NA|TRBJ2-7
TGCGCCAGCAGCTTTTCGGGGGGAGGATCCTACGAGCAGTACTTC
CASSFSGGGSYEQYF
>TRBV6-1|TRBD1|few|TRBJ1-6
TGTGCCAGCACCCCCCTCGACAGGGATAATTCACCCCTCCACTTT
CASTPLDRDNSPLHF
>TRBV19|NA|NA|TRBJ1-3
TGTGCCAGTAGTATAACACGGGTACCCGGAAACACCATATATTTT
CASSITRVPGNTIYF